The table lists the clone carrying this T cell receptor (beta chain) with a count of one. V shed 2 bases and J shed 4 bases, with 9 bases lying between them. CDR1 and CDR2 (germline): LNHDA, SQIVND (reference sequence). The CDR3 is made up of 15 amino acids. This entry comes from a study of T cell changes during pregnancy in multiple sclerosis. TCRdb's table, derived via immunoSEQ multiplex PCR, lists solely in-frame clones and lacks some. Of some 60,000 clones listed, 90% were seen once; the top ten hold approximately 5.8%. The sequence came from a female donor in good health, enrolled as a control in a pregnancy study. This chain uses TRBV19 with TRBJ2-6; D is ambiguous. This specimen was peripheral blood, taken in the third trimester of pregnancy. CDR3 nucleotides: TGTGCCAGTAGTATACAGCGTGGCGGGGCCAACGTCCTGACTTTC. Its protein is CASSIQRGGANVLTF.